This T cell receptor beta chain stems from a study of CD4 T cells in relation to SARS-CoV-2 and coronaviruses. Study-wide background: ViraFEST: approximately eleven-day antigen culture of PBMCs, then TCR beta CDR3 sequencing.

Measured with immunoSEQ multiplex PCR; TCRdb has only the in-frame clones, and not every one. The sample includes 15,000 to 20,000 clones, 70% to 80% seen only once; the top ten take roughly 19%. Worth noting for this clone: As yet, its antigen is unknown.

V was pared by 0 bases and J by 2 bases, with 11 bases between. From germline, CDR1 is SGHNT and CDR2 YYREEE (reference sequence). The CDR3 extends over 16 amino acids. Unexposed donor CD4+ T cells date from about 2010-2019, before the COVID-19 pandemic. CD4+ T cells were isolated from the cells after around eleven days of culture. The V call is TRBV5-4, the J call TRBJ2-2, with D tentatively TRBD1 (5 bases). The TCR sequence derives from a human donor in good health. Sequencing was carried out using CD4+ T cells from PBMCs, cultured in vitro. This CDR3 is CASSLDPGPNTGELFF. The CDR3 bases are TGTGCCAGCAGCTTGGACCCAGGGCCAAACACCGGGGAGCTGTTTTTT. Complete variable domain (other parts from reference TRBV5-4 and TRBJ2-2): ETGVTQSPTHLIKTRGQQVTLRCSSQSGHNTVSWYQQALGQGPQFIFQYYREEENGRGNFPPRFSGLQFPNYSSELNVNALELDDSALYLCASSLDPGPNTGELFFGEGSRLTVL.